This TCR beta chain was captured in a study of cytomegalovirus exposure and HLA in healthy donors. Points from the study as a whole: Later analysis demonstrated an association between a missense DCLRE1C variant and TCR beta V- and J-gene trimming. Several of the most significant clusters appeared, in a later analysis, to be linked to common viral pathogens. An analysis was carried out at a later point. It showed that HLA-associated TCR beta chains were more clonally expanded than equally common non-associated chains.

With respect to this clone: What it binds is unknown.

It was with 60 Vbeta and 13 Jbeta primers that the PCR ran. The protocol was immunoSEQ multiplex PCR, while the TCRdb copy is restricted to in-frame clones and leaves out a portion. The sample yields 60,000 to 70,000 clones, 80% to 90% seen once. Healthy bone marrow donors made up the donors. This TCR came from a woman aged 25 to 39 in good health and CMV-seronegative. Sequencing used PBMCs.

The CDR3 protein is CSASTDREQYF. In DNA, the CDR3 is TGCAGTGCTTCGACCGACAGAGAGCAGTACTTC. The genes are TRBV20-1 and TRBJ2-7, with D possibly matching TRBD1 (5 bases). The germline gives CDR1 DFQATT, CDR2 SNEGSKA (reference sequence). The V and J ends lost 5 bases and 7 bases respectively, with 12 bases between them. There are 11 residues in the CDR3.